Ten or more counts support the clone carrying this T cell receptor beta chain. The germline V and J ends were trimmed by 4 bases and 0 bases, with 12 bases remaining between them. This CDR3 region has 15 residues. Germline V gene data show CDR1 as MNHNS and CDR2 as SASEGT. The data were taken from a study of Graves' ophthalmopathy and Graves' hyperthyroidism. It was from 9.5 to 10 ml of fresh peripheral blood that the PBMCs came. Amplified TCR beta CDR3 regions were obtained using RNA transcripts as template. HTBI-primed RT-PCR formed the first round, and a multiplex PCR formed the second. MiXCR was run by TCRdb on the multiplex PCR reads, yielding one entry per CDR3 protein. The table lists 400,000 to 450,000 distinct CDR3 sequences, more than 20% of them singletons, with around 3.2% in the top ten.

This TCR was sampled from a woman aged 18-29 years with stable Graves' hyperthyroidism. Specimen: peripheral blood. This chain uses TRBV6-1 with TRBJ2-5; maybe TRBD2 (6 bases). The CDR3 nucleotides are TGTGCCAGCAGTGCCAACGGACTATACCAAGAGACCCAGTACTTC. It specifies CASSANGLYQETQYF.